This TCR beta chain emerged from a study of CD8 T cells in Susac syndrome. This CDR3 region has 14 residues. Germline assignment: CDR1 MDHEN and CDR2 SYDVKM. V was clipped by 6 bases and J by 3 bases, with 15 bases between them. With random hexamers, roughly 0.45 to 1 ug RNA was reverse transcribed. The amplification used immunoSEQ multiplex PCR on TCR beta CDR3; it spanned 54 Vbeta and 13 Jbeta. One entry per CDR3 protein results from TCRdb running MiXCR on the immunoSEQ multiplex PCR reads. The sample lists approximately 100,000 distinct CDR3 sequences, 96% occurring once. CD8+ and CD4+ blood T cells underwent TCR beta sequencing. Healthy donors served as age- and sex-matched controls.

The rearrangement joins TRBV28 to TRBJ2-7; possible D gene TRBD1, 6 bases. The receptor comes from a human donor in good health. Sequenced input: CD4+ T cells from PBMCs. CDR3 region: CASRITDRIYEQYF. The CDR3 bases are TGTGCCAGCAGGATTACGGACAGAATCTACGAGCAGTACTTC.